This T cell receptor (beta chain) was recorded in a study of blood T cell repertoires in COVID-19. Across the study: Samples representing acute and convalescent COVID-19 were sourced from the United States, Italy and Spain. Nucleic acid was either cDNA or gDNA, and it came from T cells, B-cell-depleted T cells, or PBMCs.

This clone was seen only once. Trimming shortened V by 0 bases and J by 4 bases, and 7 bases separated the two germline ends. Germline V CDR1 and CDR2: MNHEY, SVGAGI. This CDR3 region has 15 residues. Seattle-derived patients entered the study during active infection and were followed longitudinally. Per the study methods: Quantification of nucleated cells was approximated via reference gene primer amplification. Profiling relied on immunoSEQ multiplex PCR, and the TCRdb table lists in-frame clones only, not all of them. V and J calls and clone size are copied from that table; D and trimming were computed from the DNA. The sample includes some 220,000 clones, around four fifths of them seen just once.

Sequences were obtained from peripheral blood. The rearrangement links TRBV6-5 to TRBJ1-6; D is undetermined. This TCR derives from an older woman with COVID-19, enrolled during active disease. CDR3 nucleotides: TGTGCCAGCAGTTACTCGAGCGGTTATAATTCACCCCTCCACTTT. Translating gives CASSYSSGYNSPLHF.